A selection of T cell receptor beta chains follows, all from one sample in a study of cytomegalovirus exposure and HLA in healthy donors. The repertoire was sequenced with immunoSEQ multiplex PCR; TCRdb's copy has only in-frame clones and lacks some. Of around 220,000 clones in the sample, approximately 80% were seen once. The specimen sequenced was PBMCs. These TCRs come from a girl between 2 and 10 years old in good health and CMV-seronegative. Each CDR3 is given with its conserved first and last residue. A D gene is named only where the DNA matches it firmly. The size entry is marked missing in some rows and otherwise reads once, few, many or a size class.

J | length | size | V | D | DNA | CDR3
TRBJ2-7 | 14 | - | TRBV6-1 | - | TGTGCCAGCAGCGAATGGGACAGCGGGTACGAGCAGTACTTC | CASSEWDSGYEQYF
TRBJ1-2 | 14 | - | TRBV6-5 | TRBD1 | TGTGCCAGCAGTTACACAGGACAGGGGGATGGCTACACCTTC | CASSYTGQGDGYTF
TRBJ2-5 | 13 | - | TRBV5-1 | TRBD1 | TGCGCCAGCATGGGACAGAGCCAAGAGACCCAGTACTTC | CASMGQSQETQYF
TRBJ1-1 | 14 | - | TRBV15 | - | TGTGCCACCAGCAGAGTGTTCATAGGGGAAGGGGCTTTCTTT | CATSRVFIGEGAFF
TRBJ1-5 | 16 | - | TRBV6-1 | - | TGTGCCAGCAGTGGGCGTGGGGGGAATAGCAATCAGCCCCAGCATTTT | CASSGRGGNSNQPQHF
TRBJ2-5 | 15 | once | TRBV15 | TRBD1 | TGTGCCAGCGAACGGGACAGGGGCCTCTGGGAGACCCAGTACTTC | CASERDRGLWETQYF
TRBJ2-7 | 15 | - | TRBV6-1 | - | TGTGCCAGCTGCCGGGAACTATACAGCTCCTACGAGCAGTACTTC | CASCRELYSSYEQYF
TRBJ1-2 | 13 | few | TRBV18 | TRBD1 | TGTGCCAGCTCACCGACAGGGGTAAACGGCTACACCTTC | CASSPTGVNGYTF
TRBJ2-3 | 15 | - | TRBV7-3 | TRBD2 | TGTGCCAGCAGCTTAGTTGGGGGGGACGCAGATACGCAGTATTTT | CASSLVGGDADTQYF
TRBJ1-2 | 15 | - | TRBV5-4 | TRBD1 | TGTGCCAGCAGCTGGGGGACAGGGAGGACGGATGGCTACACCTTC | CASSWGTGRTDGYTF
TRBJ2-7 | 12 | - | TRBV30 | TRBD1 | TGTGCCTGGAATCGGGACAGCTACGAGCAGTACTTC | CAWNRDSYEQYF
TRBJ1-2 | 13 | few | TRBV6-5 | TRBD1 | TGTGCCAGCAGTCCACAGGGGATGACTGGCTACACCTTC | CASSPQGMTGYTF
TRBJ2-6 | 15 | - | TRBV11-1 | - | TGTGCCAGCAGCCACAGGCTGCCTGGGGCCAACGTCCTGACTTTC | CASSHRLPGANVLTF
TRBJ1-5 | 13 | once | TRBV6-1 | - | TGTGCCAGCAGTGAAGTGGGGGCTCAGCCCCAGCATTTT | CASSEVGAQPQHF
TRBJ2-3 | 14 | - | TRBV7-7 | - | TGTGCCAGCAGCGTCGGACTGCCAGGCGATACGCAGTATTTT | CASSVGLPGDTQYF
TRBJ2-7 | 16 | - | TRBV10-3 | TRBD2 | TGTGCCATCAGTGGAACGAGCGGGGGAGCCCACTACGAGCAGTACTTC | CAISGTSGGAHYEQYF
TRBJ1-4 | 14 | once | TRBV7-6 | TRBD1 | TGTGCCAGCAGCTCGACAGGGGGGTATGAAAAACTGTTTTTT | CASSSTGGYEKLFF
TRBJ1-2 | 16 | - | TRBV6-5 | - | TGTGCCAGCAGTTACGGGGCCCGCCTTATGGACTATGGCTACACCTTC | CASSYGARLMDYGYTF